These 29 T cell receptor beta chains were sequenced from one sample in a study of blood T cell repertoires in COVID-19. TCRdb keeps only in-frame clones here, not all; method: immunoSEQ multiplex PCR. The sample holds some 48,000 clones, approximately 83% seen once. The sequencing input was peripheral blood. These receptors were obtained from a woman over 75 with acute or convalescent COVID-19.

The chain uses TRBV5-1 and TRBJ1-1; D uncertain. The CDR3 covers 12 residues. The V end was cut by 4 bases, the J end by 10 bases, with 14 bases between. CDR1 and CDR2 from the germline V gene are SGHRS and YFSETQ. CDR3 DNA sequence: TGCGCCAGCAGCAACCCGACGGGTGGAGCTTTCTTT. It is translated as CASSNPTGGAFF.

This chain uses TRBV7-9 with TRBJ1-1; D is ambiguous. This CDR3 is built from 12 residues. Trimming stripped 6 bases from V and 4 bases from J, with 9 bases between. In germline, CDR1 is SEHNR, CDR2 FQNEAQ (reference sequence). CDR3 DNA sequence: TGTGCCAGCAGTTTTCTAGGCACTGAAGCTTTCTTT. Translation: CASSFLGTEAFF. The variable domain in full, with the rest retrieved from reference TRBV7-9 and TRBJ1-1, is DTGVSQNPRHKITKRGQNVTFRCDPISEHNRLYWYRQTLGQGPEFLTYFQNEAQLEKSRLLSDRFSAERPKGSFSTLEIQRTEQGDSAMYLCASSFLGTEAFFGQGTRLTVV.

In its sample, this clone was seen a few times. The J gene is TRBJ1-5, the V gene TRBV10-3; weak D call: TRBD1 (5 bases). Deletions cut 4 bases from V and 0 bases from J, with 10 bases between. Per the germline V gene, CDR1 is ENHRY and CDR2 is SYGVKD. The CDR3 is 15 amino acids. The CDR3 loop reads CAISAGEASNQPQHF. In DNA form, the CDR3 reads TGTGCCATCAGTGCGGGGGAGGCTAGCAATCAGCCCCAGCATTTT.

J is TRBJ2-2 and V is TRBV19, with 8 bases identical to TRBD1. Germline V gene sequence: CDR1 LNHDA, CDR2 SQIVND (reference sequence). The ends lost 5 bases at V and 3 bases at J; junction bases unmatched: 5. The CDR3 runs 15 residues. CDR3 nucleotide sequence: TGTGCCAGTAGTGGTGACAGGGGTTACACCGGGGAGCTGTTTTTT. It specifies CASSGDRGYTGELFF.

This chain joins TRBV10-3 and TRBJ2-3; 8 positions agree with TRBD2. CDR3 length: 15 amino acids. Germline CDR1 reads ENHRY; CDR2 reads SYGVKD. V shed 4 bases, J shed 2 bases, and the junction held 5 bases outside the gene matches. The CDR3 loop is CAISVDGGDTDTQYF. In nucleotides, the CDR3 is TGTGCCATCAGTGTAGACGGGGGGGACACAGATACGCAGTATTTT.

This clone has just a few counts. The rearrangement links TRBV5-5 to TRBJ1-1, with 8 bases fitting TRBD1. J was trimmed by 4 bases and V by 4 bases; bases with no gene match: 9. Per the germline V gene, CDR1 is SGHKS and CDR2 is YYEKEE (reference sequence). The CDR3 runs to 15 residues. The DNA for the CDR3 is TGTGCCAGCAGCACGGCGACAGGGGCTTCCACTGAAGCTTTCTTT. It translates to CASSTATGASTEAFF. The full variable domain, with the rest looked up from reference TRBV5-5 and TRBJ1-1, is DAGVTQSPTHLIKTRGQQVTLRCSPISGHKSVSWYQQVLGQGPQFIFQYYEKEERGRGNFPDRFSARQFPNYSSELNVNALLLGDSALYLCASSTATGASTEAFFGQGTRLTVV.

This rearrangement joins TRBV2 to TRBJ1-2; a weak D match, TRBD1 (6 bases). The length of the CDR3 is 13 residues. The V gene lost 7 bases and the J gene lost 4 bases, with 13 bases spanning the gap. CDR1 and CDR2 from the germline V gene are SNHLY and FYNNEI. The CDR3 DNA is TGTGCCAGCATCTCGGGGGGGGCCTATGGCTACACCTTC. Translated: CASISGGAYGYTF.

The chain carries TRBV30 and TRBJ1-4; 10 bases map to TRBD1. Unmatched junction bases numbered 2, after V lost 5 bases and J lost 8 bases. The CDR3 runs to 12 residues. Germline V gene data show CDR1 as GTSNPN and CDR2 as SVGIG (reference sequence). CDR3 nucleotides: TGTGCCTGGGACAGGGGGCAGGAAAAACTGTTTTTT. Protein sequence: CAWDRGQEKLFF.

This clone was seen only a few times. The chain has TRBV6-5 and TRBJ2-7, with a tentative D call TRBD1 (6 bases). The CDR3 contains 13 residues. The germline V gene has CDR1 MNHEY and CDR2 SVGAGI. The germline V and J ends were trimmed by 8 bases and 1 base, with 12 bases remaining between them. The CDR3 is CASGQGLSYEQYF. The CDR3 region has the DNA TGTGCCAGCGGGCAGGGGCTATCCTACGAGCAGTACTTC.

The V and J genes are TRBV3-1 (or the pseudogene TRBV3-2) and TRBJ1-1; no clear D. CDR1 and CDR2 from the germline V gene are LGHDT and YNNKEL (reference sequence). With 2 bases removed from V and 1 base from J, the gap between germline ends came to 5 bases. The CDR3 is 13 residues long. CDR3 nucleotides: TGTGCCAGCAGCCAACCCCAGAACACTGAAGCTTTCTTT. This encodes CASSQPQNTEAFF.

The sample holds a few counts of this clone. The chain employs TRBV5-1 and TRBJ1-1, with D tentatively TRBD1 (5 bases). The CDR3 consists of 13 residues. CDR1 SGHRS and CDR2 YFSETQ come from the germline V gene. Deletions cut 6 bases from V and 2 bases from J, with 11 bases between. CDR3 loop: CASTADSNTEAFF. The CDR3 region has the DNA TGCGCCAGCACCGCCGACAGTAACACTGAAGCTTTCTTT.

The rearrangement links TRBV10-3 to TRBJ1-5, with 10 bases that match TRBD1. The J segment lost 3 bases and the V segment lost 2 bases, leaving 1 base of the junction unmatched. Looked up from germline, CDR1 is ENHRY and CDR2 is SYGVKD. This CDR3 spans 15 amino acids. The CDR3: CAISEGTGDNQPQHF. The CDR3 DNA reads as TGTGCCATCAGTGAGGGGACAGGGGACAATCAGCCCCAGCATTTT.

The J gene is TRBJ1-6, the V gene TRBV5-4, with D unresolved. CDR3 length: 16 amino acids. CDR1 is SGHNT and CDR2 is YYREEE in the germline V gene (reference sequence). V dropped 0 bases and J dropped 2 bases, with 9 bases sitting between them. The CDR3 DNA sequence: TGTGCCAGCAGCTTGGGAAGGGAGGCCTATAATTCACCCCTCCACTTT. The encoded protein is CASSLGREAYNSPLHF.

The chain has TRBV30 and TRBJ2-5; possibly TRBD1 for D (6 bases). This CDR3 is built from 14 residues. The germline V and J ends were trimmed by 3 bases and 4 bases, with 15 bases remaining between them. Per the germline V gene, CDR1 is GTSNPN and CDR2 is SVGIG (reference sequence). The CDR3: CAWRHRTVRETQYF. CDR3 coding DNA: TGTGCCTGGAGGCATAGGACAGTGCGAGAGACCCAGTACTTC. Together with reference TRBV30 and TRBJ2-5, the CDR3 gives the full variable domain: SQTIHQWPATLVQPVGSPLSLECTVEGTSNPNLYWYRQAAGRGLQLLFYSVGIGQISSEVPQNLSASRPQDRQFILSSKKLLLSDSGFYLCAWRHRTVRETQYFGPGTRLLVL.

This chain joins TRBV5-8 and TRBJ1-3; D is unclear. The CDR3 is made up of 18 amino acids. The V gene lost 4 bases and the J gene lost 0 bases, with 20 bases spanning the gap. Germline CDR1 is SGHTS and CDR2 is YDEGEE. The CDR3 DNA follows: TGTGCCAGCAGCGCTGACATAAAGGGAGGATCCTCTGGAAACACCATATATTTT. Protein: CASSADIKGGSSGNTIYF.

The chain recombines TRBV15 with TRBJ1-5; possibly TRBD1 for D (5 bases). From germline, CDR1 is LNHNV and CDR2 YYDKDF (reference sequence). The CDR3 has 17 residues. Trimming removed 3 bases from V and 0 bases from J, with 15 bases in between. CDR3 DNA sequence: TGTGCCACCAGCAGGGGTGGTCGACAGAATAGCAATCAGCCCCAGCATTTT. Protein sequence: CATSRGGRQNSNQPQHF.

The gene calls are TRBV27 and TRBJ2-5; 8 nucleotides match TRBD1. In germline, CDR1 is MNHEY, CDR2 SMNVEV (reference sequence). The CDR3 totals 16 residues. V lost 3 bases to trimming and J lost 1 base; unmatched junction nucleotides: 7. CDR3 sequence: CASSFGGQGAQETQYF. The DNA for the CDR3 is TGTGCCAGCAGTTTCGGGGGTCAGGGGGCCCAAGAGACCCAGTACTTC.

The J gene is TRBJ2-7, the V gene TRBV7-2; 9 nucleotides line up with TRBD2. Trimming took 1 base from V and 4 from J; bases not matched to a gene: 11. Germline CDR1 is SGHTA and CDR2 is FQGNSA. The CDR3 is 17 residues long. The CDR3 DNA is TGTGCCAGCAGCTTAGGCGGCGGGGGGGCCAGGGAGTACGAGCAGTACTTC. It codes for CASSLGGGGAREYEQYF.

V is TRBV5-1 and J is TRBJ1-2, with 9 positions matching TRBD1. Germline CDR1 SGHRS, CDR2 YFSETQ. V shed 2 bases and J 4 bases; nucleotides not matched to a gene: 9. The CDR3 covers 16 residues. In nucleotides, the CDR3 is TGCGCCAGCAGCTTACAGGGGGCGGGAGATCTCTATGGCTACACCTTC. This sequence encodes CASSLQGAGDLYGYTF.

This sequence joins TRBV4-2 and TRBJ1-5; D remains ambiguous. Germline loops: CDR1 LGHNA, CDR2 YNFKEQ. The germline V and J ends were trimmed by 0 bases and 0 bases, with 6 bases remaining between them. This CDR3 is 15 amino acids long. The CDR3 DNA is TGTGCCAGCAGCCAAGAGGCTTATAGCAATCAGCCCCAGCATTTT. Translation: CASSQEAYSNQPQHF.

This clone was observed a handful of times. The chain employs TRBV5-1 and TRBJ2-6; 9 positions match TRBD1. Looked up from germline, CDR1 is SGHRS and CDR2 is YFSETQ. Trimming removed 4 bases from V and 2 bases from J; junction bases left unmatched: 7. CDR3 length: 17 residues. DNA of the CDR3: TGCGCCAGCAGCGGTACAGGGGGCTTCACTGGGGCCAACGTCCTGACTTTC. As protein: CASSGTGGFTGANVLTF.

V is TRBV7-2 and J is TRBJ1-5, with D possibly TRBD1 on 5 matching bases. Trimming pared 3 bases from V and 6 bases from J, leaving 15 bases between. CDR3 size: 15 residues. CDR1 is SGHTA, CDR2 FQGNSA, per germline. CDR3 protein: CASSFTGGGVQPQHF. Written as DNA, the CDR3 is TGTGCCAGCAGCTTTACTGGCGGGGGAGTTCAGCCCCAGCATTTT.

This chain links TRBV15 with TRBJ1-1, with TRBD1 matching 8 bases. CDR3 length: 15 residues. CDR1 LNHNV and CDR2 YYDKDF come from the germline V gene (reference sequence). V lost 1 base to trimming and J lost 11 bases; unmatched junction nucleotides: 12. DNA for the CDR3: TGTGCCACCAGCAGAGCAAGTGGACAGGGTGAAGGGGCTTTCTTT. This translates into CATSRASGQGEGAFF.

V usage is TRBV7-9 and J usage is TRBJ2-6; 10 bases are shared with TRBD1. Germline V gene sequence: CDR1 SEHNR, CDR2 FQNEAQ (reference sequence). The CDR3 is 17 residues long. V lost 5 bases and J lost 0; bases outside the gene matches: 4. This chain's CDR3 is CASSRGQGPSGANVLTF. DNA for the CDR3: TGTGCCAGCAGCCGGGGACAGGGGCCCTCTGGGGCCAACGTCCTGACTTTC.

J is TRBJ2-6 and V is TRBV2, with TRBD1 matching 10 bases. CDR1 is SNHLY and CDR2 is FYNNEI in the germline V gene. V lost 3 bases to trimming and J lost 2 bases; unmatched junction nucleotides: 10. This CDR3 is 19 amino acids long. The CDR3 sequence: CASSDMGQGQSAGANVLTF. CDR3 DNA sequence: TGTGCCAGCAGTGATATGGGACAGGGGCAAAGCGCTGGGGCCAACGTCCTGACTTTC.

This chain joins TRBV2 and TRBJ2-2; 7 nucleotides align to TRBD1. Trimming cost V 6 bases and J 1 base; bases outside gene matches: 5. The CDR3 covers 15 residues. The germline V gene encodes CDR1 SNHLY and CDR2 FYNNEI. Here the CDR3 reads CASRPRTGNTGELFF. The CDR3 region has the DNA TGTGCCAGCAGGCCCCGGACAGGGAACACCGGGGAGCTGTTTTTT.

The V and J genes are TRBV19 and TRBJ2-7; the match to TRBD2 covers 12 bases. The CDR3 length is 13 residues. The V gene's germline CDR1 is LNHDA and CDR2 SQIVND (reference sequence). Trimming took 4 bases from V and 6 from J; bases not matched to a gene: 1. DNA of the CDR3: TGTGCCAGTAGTAGGGGACTAGCGGGCGAGCAGTACTTC. This encodes CASSRGLAGEQYF.

The chain recombines TRBV19 with TRBJ1-4, with TRBD1 matching over 7 bases. The junction had 6 bases not matched to a gene; V was cut back by 3 bases and J by 11 bases. Looked up from germline, CDR1 is LNHDA and CDR2 is SQIVND (reference sequence). The length of the CDR3 is 13 residues. As DNA, the CDR3 is TGTGCCAGTAGTATTAGGGACAGTCGGAAACTGTTTTTT. Translation: CASSIRDSRKLFF.

The chain employs TRBV30 and TRBJ1-3; 8 bases line up with TRBD1. Germline lookup yields CDR1 GTSNPN and CDR2 SVGIG (reference sequence). This CDR3 spans 16 amino acids. After removal of 3 bases from V and 0 bases from J, the junction contained 7 bases not matched to a gene. For the CDR3, the DNA is TGTGCCTGGAGGCCGAGGGACAGGAGCTCTGGAAACACCATATATTTT. It encodes CAWRPRDRSSGNTIYF. The full variable domain, rest sourced from reference TRBV30 and TRBJ1-3, is SQTIHQWPATLVQPVGSPLSLECTVEGTSNPNLYWYRQAAGRGLQLLFYSVGIGQISSEVPQNLSASRPQDRQFILSSKKLLLSDSGFYLCAWRPRDRSSGNTIYFGEGSWLTVV.